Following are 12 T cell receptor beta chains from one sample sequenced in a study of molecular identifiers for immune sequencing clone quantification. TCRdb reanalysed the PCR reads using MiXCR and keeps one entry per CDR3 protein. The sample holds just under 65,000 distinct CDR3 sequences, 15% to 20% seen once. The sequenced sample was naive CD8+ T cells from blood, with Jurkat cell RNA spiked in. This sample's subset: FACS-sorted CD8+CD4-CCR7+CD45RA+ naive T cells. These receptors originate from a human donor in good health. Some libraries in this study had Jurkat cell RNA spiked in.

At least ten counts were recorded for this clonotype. The CDR3 region is CASSSRYQENTEAFF. The CDR3 coding sequence is TGCGCCAGCAGCTCCAGATACCAGGAGAACACTGAAGCTTTCTTT. V and J are TRBV5-1 and TRBJ1-1; D gene unclear. Germline lookup yields CDR1 SGHRS and CDR2 YFSETQ. Trimming pared 3 bases from V and 1 base from J, leaving 13 bases between. This CDR3 contains 15 residues.

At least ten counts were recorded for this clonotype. CDR3 bases: TGTGCCAGTAGTATCCGGACAGGGACCAGCACAGATACGCAGTATTTT. This translates into CASSIRTGTSTDTQYF. The V gene is TRBV19, the J gene TRBJ2-3; 8 positions agree with TRBD1. The CDR3 sequence is 16 residues long. The trim removed 3 bases at V and 0 bases at J, leaving 5 bases unmatched. Germline V gene data show CDR1 as LNHDA and CDR2 as SQIVND (reference sequence).

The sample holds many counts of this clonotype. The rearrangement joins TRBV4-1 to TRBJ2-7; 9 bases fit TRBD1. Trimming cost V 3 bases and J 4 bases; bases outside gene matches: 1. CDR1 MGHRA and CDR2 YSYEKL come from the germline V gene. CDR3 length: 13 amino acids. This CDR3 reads CASSQTGGYEQYF. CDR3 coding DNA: TGCGCCAGCAGCCAGACAGGGGGTTACGAGCAGTACTTC.

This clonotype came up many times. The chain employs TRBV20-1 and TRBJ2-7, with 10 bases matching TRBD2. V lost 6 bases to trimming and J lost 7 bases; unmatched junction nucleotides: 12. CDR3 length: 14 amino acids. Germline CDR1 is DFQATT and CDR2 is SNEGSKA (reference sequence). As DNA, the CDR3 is TGCAGTGCAGGGACTAGCGACCCGCCTGTTGAGCAGTACTTC. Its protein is CSAGTSDPPVEQYF.

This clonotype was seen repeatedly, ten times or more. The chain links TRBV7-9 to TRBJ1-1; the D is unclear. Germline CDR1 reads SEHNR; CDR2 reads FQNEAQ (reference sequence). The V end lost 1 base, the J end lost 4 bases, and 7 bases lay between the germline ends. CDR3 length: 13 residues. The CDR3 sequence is CASSLEGLTEAFF. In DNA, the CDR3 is TGTGCCAGCAGCTTAGAAGGTCTCACTGAAGCTTTCTTT.

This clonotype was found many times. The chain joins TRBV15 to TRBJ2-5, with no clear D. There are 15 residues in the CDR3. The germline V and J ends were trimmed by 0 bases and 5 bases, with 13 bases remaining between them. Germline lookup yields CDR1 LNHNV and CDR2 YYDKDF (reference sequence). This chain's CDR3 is CATSRDVGFMETQYF. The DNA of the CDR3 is TGTGCCACCAGCAGAGATGTCGGGTTTATGGAGACCCAGTACTTC. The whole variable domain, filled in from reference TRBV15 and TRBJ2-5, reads DAMVIQNPRYQVTQFGKPVTLSCSQTLNHNVMYWYQQKSSQAPKLLFHYYDKDFNNEADTPDNFQSRRPNTSFCFLDIRSPGLGDTAMYLCATSRDVGFMETQYFGPGTRLLVL.

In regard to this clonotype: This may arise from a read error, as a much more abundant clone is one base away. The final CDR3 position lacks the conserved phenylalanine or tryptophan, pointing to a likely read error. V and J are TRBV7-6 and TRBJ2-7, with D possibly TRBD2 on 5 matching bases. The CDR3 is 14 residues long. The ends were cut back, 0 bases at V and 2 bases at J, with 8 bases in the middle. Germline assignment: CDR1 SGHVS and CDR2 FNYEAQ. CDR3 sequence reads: CASSLAGEAYEQYL. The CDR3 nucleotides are TGTGCCAGCAGCTTAGCGGGAGAGGCCTACGAGCAGTACTTA.

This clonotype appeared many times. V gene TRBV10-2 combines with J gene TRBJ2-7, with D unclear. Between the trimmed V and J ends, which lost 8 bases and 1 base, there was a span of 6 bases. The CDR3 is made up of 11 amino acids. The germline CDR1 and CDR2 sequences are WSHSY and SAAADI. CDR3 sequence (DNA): TGCGCCAGCGAAACATCCTACGAGCAGTACTTC. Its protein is CASETSYEQYF.

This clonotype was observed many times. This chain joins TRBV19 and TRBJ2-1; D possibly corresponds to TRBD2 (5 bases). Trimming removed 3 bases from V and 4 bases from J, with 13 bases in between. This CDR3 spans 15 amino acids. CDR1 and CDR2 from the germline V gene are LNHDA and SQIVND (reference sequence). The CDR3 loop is CASSMTDYIYNEQFF. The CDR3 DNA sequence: TGTGCCAGTAGTATGACCGACTACATTTACAATGAGCAGTTCTTC.

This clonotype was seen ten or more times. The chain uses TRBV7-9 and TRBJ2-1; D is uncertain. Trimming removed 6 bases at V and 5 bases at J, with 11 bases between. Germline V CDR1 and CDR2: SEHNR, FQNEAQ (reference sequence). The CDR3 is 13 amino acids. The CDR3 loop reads CASRHVPDNEQFF. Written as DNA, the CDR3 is TGTGCCAGCAGACACGTACCGGACAATGAGCAGTTCTTC.

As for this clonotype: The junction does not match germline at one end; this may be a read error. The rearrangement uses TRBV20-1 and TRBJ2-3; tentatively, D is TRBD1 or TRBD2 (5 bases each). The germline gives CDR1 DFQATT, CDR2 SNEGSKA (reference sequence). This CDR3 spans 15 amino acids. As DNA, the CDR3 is TGCAGTGCTACGCAGGGACCCCCCAGCAGAGATACGCAGTATTTT. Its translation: CSATQGPPSRDTQYF.

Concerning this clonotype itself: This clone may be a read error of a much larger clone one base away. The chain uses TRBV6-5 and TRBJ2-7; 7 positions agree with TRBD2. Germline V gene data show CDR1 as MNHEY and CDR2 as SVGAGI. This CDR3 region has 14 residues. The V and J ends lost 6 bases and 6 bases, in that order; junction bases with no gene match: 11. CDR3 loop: CASSLASGNVEQYF. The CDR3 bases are TGTGCCAGCAGCCTGGCTAGCGGAAACGTCGAGCAGTACTTC.